The text below deals with one TCR beta chain. The entry originates in a study of T cell repertoires in ileal Crohn's disease. Losses at the gene ends were 4 bases for V and 7 bases for J; bases not matched to a gene: 11. The CDR3 loop spans 17 amino acids. CDR1 is MNHNS and CDR2 is SASEGT in the germline V gene. Only in-frame clones appear in the TCRdb table, and some are missing; sequencing was by immunoSEQ multiplex PCR. There are over 14,000 clones in the sample; 70% to 85% occur only once, and around 5.8% lies in the top ten. V gene TRBV6-1 combines with J gene TRBJ1-6; 9 positions match TRBD1. The sample was ileal tissue. This TCR was sampled from an adult with Crohn's disease. CDR3 sequence: CASSVSPTGGRNSPLHF. CDR3 coding DNA: TGTGCCAGCAGTGTATCCCCAACAGGGGGCCGGAATTCACCCCTCCACTTT.